This section outlines one T cell receptor beta chain sequence together with its context. This clone was found a few times. Its antigen target is currently unknown. Base qualities are not at hand, and no much larger clone is one base apart. From each donor, a single peripheral blood sample of about 120 mL on average was drawn into heparinised tubes. A BD FACSAria II was used to sort naive, central memory, regulatory and stem cell-like memory CD4+ T cells with a panel that included CD45RO, CCR7, CD25, CD127, CD95 and CD27. A purity above 98% was achieved for all sorted populations. Right away, PBMCs were isolated by Lymphoprep density gradient centrifugation and were stained directly, with no culture step. So that batch effects would be minimized, each experiment stained and sorted samples in pairs, pairing one healthy donor with one patient. As encoded in the germline V gene (reference sequence), CDR1 is LNHDA while CDR2 is SQIVND. Its CDR3 holds 14 amino acids, cysteine through phenylalanine. The only DNA kept is the CDR3, 42 bases in frame from the first base. Between the V and J ends, shortened by 8 bases and 2 bases respectively, the junction contains 13 bases.

This entry comes from a study of beta chain features in type 1 diabetes listed by TCRdb under 2018. In the study overall: Patients and healthy donors did not differ in mean age, gender distribution, total cell number or subset yield. The study compared TCRB repertoires of sorted circulating CD4+ T cell subsets between recently diagnosed type 1 diabetes patients and matched healthy donors. Regulatory and stem cell-like memory subsets were isolated from only 8 patients and about 8 healthy donors, whereas naive and central memory subsets came from all 30 or so donors. A total of over 90,000,000 sorted cells were examined across all samples, and a strong correlation was observed between cell number per subset and RNA yield.

The High Capacity cDNA Reverse Transcription Kit was used to reverse transcribe all of the isolated RNA, meaning that expressed TCRB transcripts were what got sequenced. Deep immunoSEQ sequencing was applied to naive, central memory and regulatory T cell samples, giving an average of roughly 3.3 million total reads per sample. Sorted cells were lysed in RLT buffer and RNA was extracted with DNase-treated RNeasy Micro or Mini kits, depending on cell number. To prevent cross-contamination, each cell subset was processed individually, whereas patient and healthy donor samples were processed jointly. Using the immunoSEQ multiplex PCR, TCRB sequences were amplified from cDNA into 87-bp fragments spanning the CDR3 region. Sequencing of the amplicons was performed on the Illumina HiSeq platform. Per the source publication's procedure: PCR bias was corrected computationally using synthetic template baselines, and reads within Hamming distance 2 were collapsed, with unmergeable singletons discarded. Reads were aligned to IMGT to assign V, D and J genes, CDR3 length, and insertions or deletions at six rearrangement sites. Clonotype counts were normalized to sorted cell number within each subset before computing true diversity and Gini coefficients with the tcR R package. The overlap coefficient, calculated on TCRB nucleotide sequences, was used to measure repertoire sharing. Out-of-frame TCRB sequences from naive cells were analyzed to stand in for the pre-selection repertoire. The clones in this table, taken by TCRdb from immuneACCESS, are in-frame only. Not every clone is retained; where verified, under half of the shortfall comes from an unresolved V gene, and the cause of the rest is unknown. D and trimming come from the DNA, and the V and J calls and clone size come from that table. The sample table shows 300,000 to 450,000 clones, and 10% to 15% are seen once. The top ten constitute more than 0.015% of the sample.

What the study reported, not specific to this receptor: Fewer insertions and more nucleotide deletions at VDJ recombination sites were observed in patients with type 1 diabetes, implying thymic rearrangement abnormalities. Sequencing cDNA rather than genomic DNA could over-represent highly expressing activated cells, although activation and CD3 levels did not differ between groups. A moderate but significant shortening of TCRB CDR3 length was observed in type 1 diabetes patients in all four CD4+ subsets. PCR might favor shorter templates, but patient and control samples were amplified and corrected together, so any skew would affect both groups equally. The naive, central memory and regulatory TCRB repertoires appeared to resemble one another more closely among patients than among healthy donors. Because small numbers of individuals were included in the HLA sub-analyses, any influence of HLA type on TCRB rearrangement was left unresolved.

In this chain, TRBV19 is recombined with TRBJ1-5, with a weak D call of TRBD1 (5 bases match). Sequenced: naive CD4+ T cells from blood. This specimen's cell subset or site label, per the study, means: true naive CD4+ T cells. The TCR comes from a man younger than 30 in good health. The sequence in DNA is TGTGCCAGTCAGGAGGGGACCCGCAATCAGCCCCAGCATTTT. It codes for CASQEGTRNQPQHF.